This passage covers 10 T cell receptor beta chains from one sample sequenced in a study of blood T cell repertoires in COVID-19. Profiled with immunoSEQ multiplex PCR; TCRdb holds only in-frame clones, not every one. The table has some 390,000 clones, about 87% seen once. Sequencing was done on a sample of peripheral blood. The receptors derive from a woman aged 60-75 years with COVID-19, enrolled during active disease.

The V gene is TRBV6-6, the J gene TRBJ1-3; 9 bases fit TRBD1. With V trimmed by 1 base and J by 4 bases, 2 bases remained unmatched. The CDR3 length is 15 residues. Germline V CDR1 and CDR2: MNHNY, SVGAGI (reference sequence). This CDR3 reads CASSYWDRAGNTIYF. CDR3 nucleotides: TGTGCCAGCAGTTACTGGGACAGGGCAGGAAACACCATATATTTT.

The chain is built from TRBV19 and TRBJ1-6, with 8 bases fitting TRBD1. Trimming cost V 5 bases and J 7 bases; bases outside gene matches: 1. CDR3 size: 13 residues. Germline V CDR1 and CDR2: LNHDA, SQIVND (reference sequence). CDR3 in amino acids: CASSGTGNSPLHF. The CDR3 bases are TGTGCCAGTAGTGGGACAGGCAATTCACCCCTCCACTTT.

V gene TRBV3-1 (or the pseudogene TRBV3-2) combines with J gene TRBJ1-3; D perhaps matches TRBD1 (5 bases). Germline loops: CDR1 LGHDT, CDR2 YNNKEL (reference sequence). The CDR3 extends over 15 amino acids. V was pared by 4 bases and J by 3 bases, with 13 bases between. Written as DNA, the CDR3 is TGTGCCAGCAGCCCCACTCTGCAGGGTGGAAACACCATATATTTT. As protein: CASSPTLQGGNTIYF.

The V and J genes are TRBV7-9 and TRBJ1-2; D is uncertain. Trimming removed 1 base from V and 6 bases from J, with 12 bases in between. Germline CDR1 is SEHNR and CDR2 is FQNEAQ (reference sequence). The CDR3 covers 14 residues. The CDR3 bases are TGTGCCAGCAGCTTAGTGGGCAGTCCCCATGGCTACACCTTC. Protein sequence: CASSLVGSPHGYTF.

The chain recombines TRBV6-1 with TRBJ1-6; D is perhaps TRBD1 (6 bases). This CDR3 has 17 residues. V gave up 4 bases and J gave up 0 bases, with 13 bases separating them. Per the germline V gene, CDR1 is MNHNS and CDR2 is SASEGT. CDR3 protein: CASSVGHPSSYNSPLHF. CDR3 bases: TGTGCCAGCAGTGTGGGACACCCCAGCTCCTATAATTCACCCCTCCACTTT.

The chain carries TRBV2 and TRBJ1-5, with 10 nucleotides matching TRBD1. CDR1 SNHLY and CDR2 FYNNEI come from the germline V gene. The CDR3 runs 13 residues. With 7 bases clipped from V and 11 bases from J, the junction kept 8 bases outside the gene matches. DNA for the CDR3: TGTGCCAGCAAACCCACCGGGACAGGGGCCCAGCATTTT. Amino acids: CASKPTGTGAQHF.

The CDR3 is CASSHSSGKNYGYTF. The CDR3 bases are TGTGCCAGCAGCCACAGTTCGGGGAAGAACTATGGCTACACCTTC. V is TRBV14 and J is TRBJ1-2; no reliable D call. Germline CDR1 and CDR2: SGHDN and FVKESK. V shed 3 bases and J shed 2 bases, with 13 bases lying between them. The CDR3 is made up of 15 amino acids.

The chain recombines TRBV6-6 with TRBJ1-5, with 9 bases identical to TRBD1. Germline CDR1 reads MNHNY; CDR2 reads SVGAGI (reference sequence). V was pared by 6 bases and J by 5 bases, with 8 bases of the junction left unmatched. CDR3 size: 15 residues. The CDR3 reads CASRPTGGADQPQHF. In DNA form, the CDR3 reads TGTGCCAGCAGACCTACAGGGGGCGCGGATCAGCCCCAGCATTTT.

This clone appeared a few times. This chain uses TRBV9 with TRBJ1-2; D is perhaps TRBD1 (6 bases). The CDR3 is made up of 16 amino acids. Germline-derived CDR1 and CDR2 are SGDLS and YYNGEE. V was cut by 3 bases and J by 4 bases, with 19 bases left in between. The CDR3 DNA is TGTGCCAGCAGCGGACAGGTTTCACTCATCGGCTATGGCTACACCTTC. Translating it yields CASSGQVSLIGYGYTF. The variable domain in full, with the rest retrieved from reference TRBV9 and TRBJ1-2, is DSGVTQTPKHLITATGQRVTLRCSPRSGDLSVYWYQQSLDQGLQFLIQYYNGEERAKGNILERFSAQQFPDLHSELNLSSLELGDSALYFCASSGQVSLIGYGYTFGSGTRLTVV.

The DNA for the CDR3 is TGTGCCTGGAGCTATGACAGGGGAAACACCATATATTTT. It codes for CAWSYDRGNTIYF. The chain couples TRBV30 to TRBJ1-3; a weak D match, TRBD1 (6 bases). Trimming pared 3 bases from V and 4 bases from J, leaving 10 bases between. Germline values: CDR1 GTSNPN, CDR2 SVGIG (reference sequence). The CDR3 runs 13 residues.